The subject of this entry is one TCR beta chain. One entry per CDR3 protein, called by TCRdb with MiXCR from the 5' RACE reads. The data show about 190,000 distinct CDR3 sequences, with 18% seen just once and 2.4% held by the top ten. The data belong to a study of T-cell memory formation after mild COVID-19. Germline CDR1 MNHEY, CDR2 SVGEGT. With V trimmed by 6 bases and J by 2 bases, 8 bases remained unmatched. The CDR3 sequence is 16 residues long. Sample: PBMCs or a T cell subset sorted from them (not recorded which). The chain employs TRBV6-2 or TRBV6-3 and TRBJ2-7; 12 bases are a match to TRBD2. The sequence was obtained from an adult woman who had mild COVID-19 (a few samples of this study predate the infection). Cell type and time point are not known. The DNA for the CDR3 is TGTGCCAGCAGAAGACTAGCGGGAGTCGGCCCCTACGAGCAGTACTTC. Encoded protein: CASRRLAGVGPYEQYF.